This note documents a single T cell receptor (beta chain) sequence. Antigen: not known. Sequencing in the ViraFEST assay came after antigen-specific CD4+ T cells had been expanded with viral peptide pools, which were used to stimulate PBMC. Culture proceeded for roughly ten days, and CD4+ T cells were then isolated. Participants each got two BNT162b2 or mRNA-1273 vaccine doses. This CDR3 comprises 13 residues. Trimming stripped 1 base from V and 4 bases from J, with 7 bases between. Germline V lookup: CDR1 GTSNPN, CDR2 SVGIG (reference sequence). These data originate in a study of vaccination effects on CD4 cells after COVID-19. In the study overall: Post-vaccine samples followed the second dose by a median of 72 days.

Libraries were prepared by immunoSEQ multiplex PCR; TCRdb keeps only in-frame clonotypes and omits some of them. The repertoire holds 64,000 or so clones, with about 73% as singletons. Material: CD4+ T cells from PBMCs cultured with HCoV-OC43 spike peptides, obtained after COVID-19 vaccination. This sample's subset: HCoV-OC43 spike overlapping peptide pool stimulation. V usage is TRBV30 and J usage is TRBJ1-4; D is undetermined. The TCR comes from a human donor who received a COVID-19 vaccine. The CDR3 DNA follows: TGTGCCTGGAGTGGCCAGGTTAATGAAAAACTGTTTTTT. Its protein product is CAWSGQVNEKLFF.